This TCR beta chain comes out of a study of technical replicates of blood from four donors. Only in-frame clones appear in the TCRdb table, and some are missing; sequencing was by immunoSEQ multiplex PCR. There are tens of thousands of clones in the sample; 96% occur only once, and 0.37% lies in the top ten. Sequences were obtained from T cells isolated from PBMCs. The origin of this receptor is a human donor in good health.

Written as DNA, the CDR3 is TGTGCCTGGGGACAAAACTCTGGAAACACCATATATTTT. Its protein product is CAWGQNSGNTIYF. The V and J genes are TRBV30 and TRBJ1-3; tentatively, D is TRBD1 (5 bases). V lost 5 bases to trimming and J lost 0 bases, with 8 bases between them. The germline V gene has CDR1 GTSNPN and CDR2 SVGIG (reference sequence). CDR3 length: 13 residues.